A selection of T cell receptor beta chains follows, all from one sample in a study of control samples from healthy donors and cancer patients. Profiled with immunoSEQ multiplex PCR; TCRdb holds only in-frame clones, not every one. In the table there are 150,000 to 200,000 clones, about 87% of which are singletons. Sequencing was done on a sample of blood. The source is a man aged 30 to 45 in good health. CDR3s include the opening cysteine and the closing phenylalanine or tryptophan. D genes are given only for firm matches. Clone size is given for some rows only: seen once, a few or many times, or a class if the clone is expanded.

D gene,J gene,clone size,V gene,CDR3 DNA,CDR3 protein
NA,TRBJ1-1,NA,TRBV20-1,TGCAGTCCCCTGGGGATAGAAGCTTTCTTT,CSPLGIEAFF
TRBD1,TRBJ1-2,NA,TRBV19,TGTGCCAGTCGGACAGGGTGGGGCTACACCTTC,CASRTGWGYTF
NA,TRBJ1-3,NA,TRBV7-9,TGTGCCAGCAGCCAGGCCGGACTTAGTGGAAACACCATATATTTT,CASSQAGLSGNTIYF
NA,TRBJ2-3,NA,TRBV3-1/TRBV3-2,TGTGCCAGCAGCCCCGGACTAGGGGGAGATACGCAGTATTTT,CASSPGLGGDTQYF
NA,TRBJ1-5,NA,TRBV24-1,TGTGCCACCAGTGTGGGGAATCAGCCCCAGCATTTT,CATSVGNQPQHF
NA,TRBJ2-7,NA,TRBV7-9,TGTGCCAGCAGCATCGATTCAAACAGGATCACCTACGAGCAGTACTTC,CASSIDSNRITYEQYF
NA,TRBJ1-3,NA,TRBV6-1,TGTGCCAGCAGTGAAGCCCCGACACCGAGCTCTGGAAACACCATATATTTT,CASSEAPTPSSGNTIYF
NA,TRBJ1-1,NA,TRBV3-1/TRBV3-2,TGTGCCAGCAGCCAAGACTCGGCCACGAACACTGAAGCTTTCTTT,CASSQDSATNTEAFF
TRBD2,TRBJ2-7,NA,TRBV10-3,TGTGCCACTCGGGGGACTAGCGACGACGAGCAGTACTTC,CATRGTSDDEQYF
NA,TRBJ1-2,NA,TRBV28,TGTGCCAGCAGTTTGTCCAGCTATGGCTACACCTTC,CASSLSSYGYTF
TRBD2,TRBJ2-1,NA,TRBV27,TGTGCCAGCAGTTTCTGGGCTAGCGGGAGGTCGGATGAGCAGTTCTTC,CASSFWASGRSDEQFF
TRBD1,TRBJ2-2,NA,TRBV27,TGTGCCAGCAGTTTTCCCTCGACAGGGGGCCACGGGGAGCTGTTTTTT,CASSFPSTGGHGELFF
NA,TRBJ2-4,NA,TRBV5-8,TGTGCCAGCAGCTCCAGACAAGGGGTAAACATTCAGTACTTC,CASSSRQGVNIQYF
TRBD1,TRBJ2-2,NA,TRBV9,TGTGCCAGCAGCGTATCAGGACAGGGGGCCGGGAACACCGGGGAGCTGTTTTTT,CASSVSGQGAGNTGELFF
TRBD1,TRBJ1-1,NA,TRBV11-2,TGTGCCAGCAGCACCCGGGACAGGGGGTTCGGTGAAGCTTTCTTT,CASSTRDRGFGEAFF
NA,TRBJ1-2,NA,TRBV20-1,TGCAGCGACTCGGGAGGCTACACCTTC,CSDSGGYTF
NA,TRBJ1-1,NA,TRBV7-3,TGTGCCAGCAGCTTAAGTCGGGGACTGAACACTGAAGCTTTCTTT,CASSLSRGLNTEAFF
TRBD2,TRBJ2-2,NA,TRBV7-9,TGTGCCAGCAGCGGATTAGCGGGAGGGACCGGGGAGCTGTTTTTT,CASSGLAGGTGELFF
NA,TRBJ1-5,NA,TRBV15,TGTGCCACCAGCCCGTACAGTACTGGGTTAAGCAATCAGCCCCAGCATTTT,CATSPYSTGLSNQPQHF
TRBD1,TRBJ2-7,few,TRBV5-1,TGCGCCAGCAGCTTGGCCGGACAGGGGAATTACGAGCAGTACTTC,CASSLAGQGNYEQYF
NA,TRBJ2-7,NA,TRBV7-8,TGTGCCAGCAGCCACGGGGCGGACGAGCAGTACTTC,CASSHGADEQYF
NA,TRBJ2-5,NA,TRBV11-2,TGTGCCAGCAGCTTAGATCAAGAGACCCAGTACTTC,CASSLDQETQYF
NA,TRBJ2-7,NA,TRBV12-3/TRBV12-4,TGTGCCAGCAGCCGAAGGGACGAGCAGTACTTC,CASSRRDEQYF
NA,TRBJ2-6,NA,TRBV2,TGTGCCAGCAGTGAGGGACCTTACTGGCCTGGGGCCAACGTCCTGACTTTC,CASSEGPYWPGANVLTF